This T cell receptor beta chain stems from a study of shared clonotypes between healthy human individuals. Repertoires were generated with immunoSEQ multiplex PCR, while TCRdb's copy carries only in-frame clones and drops some. Of hundreds of thousands of clones detected, 95% appear once; the ten largest clones hold over 0.1%. Naive-designated CD8 cells lacked CD45RO, were positively enriched for CCR7, and omitted terminally differentiated effector memory CD45RA+ cells. The CDR3 is made up of 17 amino acids. V was trimmed by 3 bases and J by 6 bases, leaving 21 bases between them. The sample consisted of naive CD8+ T cells sorted from blood. This clonotype originated in a woman in her twenties or thirties in good health. The chain joins TRBV23-1 to TRBJ1-5; D not resolved. TRBV23-1 falls under the ORF class, with uncertain function. The CDR3 DNA reads as TGCGCCAGCAGTCACCCATGGGAGGGTGGAGGACGTCAGCCCCAGCATTTT. It encodes CASSHPWEGGGRQPQHF.